Described below is a single TCR beta chain sequence and its context. The sample originates from a study of CDR3 diversity in severe acne. There are 15 residues in the CDR3. The trim removed 9 bases at V and 5 bases at J, leaving 14 bases unmatched. Germline V gives CDR1 LNHDA, CDR2 SQIVND (reference sequence). A single record per CDR3 protein comes from TCRdb applying MiXCR to the PCR reads. The profile shows around 100,000 distinct CDR3 sequences, roughly 51% of them singletons. Sequencing was carried out using blood. The TCR originated in a male donor with acne. The chain employs TRBV19 and TRBJ2-7, with 9 bases aligning to TRBD2. The CDR3 DNA follows: TGTGCCAGCCGAGAGCGTGGTAGCGGGAGCGACGAGCAGTACTTC. Translating it yields CASRERGSGSDEQYF.